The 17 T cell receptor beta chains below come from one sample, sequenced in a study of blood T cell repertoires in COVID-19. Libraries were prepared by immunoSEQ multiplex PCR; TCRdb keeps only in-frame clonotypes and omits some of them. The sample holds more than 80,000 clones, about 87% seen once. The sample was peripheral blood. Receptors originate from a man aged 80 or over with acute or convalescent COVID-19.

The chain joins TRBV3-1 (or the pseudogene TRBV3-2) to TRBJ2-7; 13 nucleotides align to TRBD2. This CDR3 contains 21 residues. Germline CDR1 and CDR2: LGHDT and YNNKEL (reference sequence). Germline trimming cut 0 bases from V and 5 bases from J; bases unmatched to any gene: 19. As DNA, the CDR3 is TGTGCCAGCAGCCAAGACTACCCAGGTGGACTAGCGGGAGTGAACGACAACGAGCAGTACTTC. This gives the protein CASSQDYPGGLAGVNDNEQYF.

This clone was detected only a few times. The CDR3: CASNELPGQGEFYGYTF. The DNA for the CDR3 is TGTGCCAGCAATGAGTTACCGGGACAGGGAGAATTTTATGGCTACACCTTC. V and J are TRBV6-1 and TRBJ1-2; 9 nucleotides match TRBD1. Germline loops: CDR1 MNHNS, CDR2 SASEGT. With V trimmed by 7 bases and J by 5 bases, 17 bases remained unmatched. The CDR3 totals 17 residues.

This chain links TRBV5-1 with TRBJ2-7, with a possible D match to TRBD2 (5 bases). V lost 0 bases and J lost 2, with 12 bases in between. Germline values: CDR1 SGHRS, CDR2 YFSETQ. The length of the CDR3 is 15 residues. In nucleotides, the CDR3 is TGCGCCAGCAGCTTGGCACCGGGAACCGCCTACGAGCAGTACTTC. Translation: CASSLAPGTAYEQYF.

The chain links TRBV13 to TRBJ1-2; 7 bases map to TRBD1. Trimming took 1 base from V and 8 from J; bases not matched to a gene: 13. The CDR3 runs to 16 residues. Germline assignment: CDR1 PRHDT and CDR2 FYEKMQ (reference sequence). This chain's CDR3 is CASSLVVLGGAGGYTF. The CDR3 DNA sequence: TGTGCCAGCAGCTTAGTGGTTTTAGGGGGCGCGGGAGGCTACACCTTC.

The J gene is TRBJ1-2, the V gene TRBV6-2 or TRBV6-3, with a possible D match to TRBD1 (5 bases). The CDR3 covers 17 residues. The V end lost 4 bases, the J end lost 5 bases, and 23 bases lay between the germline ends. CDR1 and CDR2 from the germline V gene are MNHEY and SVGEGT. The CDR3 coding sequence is TGTGCCAGCAGTTCTACGGGGGACCCCTTTAGACCGTATGGCTACACCTTC. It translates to CASSSTGDPFRPYGYTF.

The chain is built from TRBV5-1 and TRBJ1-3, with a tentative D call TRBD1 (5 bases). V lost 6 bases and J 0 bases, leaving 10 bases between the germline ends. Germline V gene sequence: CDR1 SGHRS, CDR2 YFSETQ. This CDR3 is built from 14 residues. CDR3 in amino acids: CASTGGSSGNTIYF. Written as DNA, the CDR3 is TGCGCCAGCACCGGGGGGAGCTCTGGAAACACCATATATTTT.

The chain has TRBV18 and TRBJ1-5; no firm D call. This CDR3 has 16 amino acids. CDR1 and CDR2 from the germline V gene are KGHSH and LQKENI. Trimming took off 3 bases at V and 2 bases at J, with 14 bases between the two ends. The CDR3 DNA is TGTGCCAGCTCACCTCTAGCACAGAACGGCAATCAGCCCCAGCATTTT. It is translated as CASSPLAQNGNQPQHF.

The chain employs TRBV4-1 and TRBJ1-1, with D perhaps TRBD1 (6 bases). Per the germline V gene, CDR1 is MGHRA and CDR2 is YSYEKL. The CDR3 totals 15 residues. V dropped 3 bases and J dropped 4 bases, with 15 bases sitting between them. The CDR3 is CASSHPPSRGTEAFF. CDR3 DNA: TGCGCCAGCAGCCACCCCCCTAGCAGGGGCACTGAAGCTTTCTTT.

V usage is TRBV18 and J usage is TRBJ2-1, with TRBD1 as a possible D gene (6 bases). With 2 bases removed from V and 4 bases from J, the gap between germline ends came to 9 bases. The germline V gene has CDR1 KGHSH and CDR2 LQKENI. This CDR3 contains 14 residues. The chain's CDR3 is CASSPIQGYNEQFF. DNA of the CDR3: TGTGCCAGCTCACCAATACAGGGTTACAATGAGCAGTTCTTC.

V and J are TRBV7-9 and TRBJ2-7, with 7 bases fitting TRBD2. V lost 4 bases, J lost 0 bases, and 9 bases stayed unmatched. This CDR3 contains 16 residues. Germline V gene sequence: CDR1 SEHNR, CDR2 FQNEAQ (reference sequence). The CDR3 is CASSSHGGGISYEQYF. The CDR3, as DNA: TGTGCCAGCAGCTCTCATGGGGGAGGGATCTCCTACGAGCAGTACTTC.

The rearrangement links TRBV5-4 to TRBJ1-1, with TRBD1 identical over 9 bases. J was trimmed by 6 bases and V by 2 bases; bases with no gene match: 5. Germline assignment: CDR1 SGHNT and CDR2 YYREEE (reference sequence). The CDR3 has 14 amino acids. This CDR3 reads CASSFRDREAEAFF. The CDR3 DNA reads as TGTGCCAGCAGCTTCCGGGACAGGGAGGCTGAAGCTTTCTTT.

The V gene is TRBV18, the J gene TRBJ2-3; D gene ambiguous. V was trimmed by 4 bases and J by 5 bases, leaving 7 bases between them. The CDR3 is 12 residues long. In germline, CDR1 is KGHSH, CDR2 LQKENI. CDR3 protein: CASSLNRDTQYF. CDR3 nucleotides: TGTGCCAGCTCACTAAACAGAGATACGCAGTATTTT.

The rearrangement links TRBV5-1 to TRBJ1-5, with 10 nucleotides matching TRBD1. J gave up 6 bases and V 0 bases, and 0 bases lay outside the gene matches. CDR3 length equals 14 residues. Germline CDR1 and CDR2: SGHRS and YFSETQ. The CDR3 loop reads CASSLGQGAQPQHF. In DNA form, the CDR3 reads TGCGCCAGCAGCTTGGGACAGGGGGCTCAGCCCCAGCATTTT. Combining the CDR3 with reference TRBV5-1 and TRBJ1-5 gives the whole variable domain KAGVTQTPRYLIKTRGQQVTLSCSPISGHRSVSWYQQTPGQGLQFLFEYFSETQRNKGNFPGRFSGRQFSNSRSEMNVSTLELGDSALYLCASSLGQGAQPQHFGDGTRLSIL.

CDR3 sequence: CAISAGVYEQYF. In DNA form, the CDR3 reads TGTGCCATCAGTGCTGGAGTTTACGAGCAGTACTTC. The chain joins TRBV10-3 to TRBJ2-7; D gene uncertain. The CDR3 covers 12 residues. V lost 4 bases to trimming and J lost 4 bases, with 8 bases between them. Germline assignment: CDR1 ENHRY and CDR2 SYGVKD.

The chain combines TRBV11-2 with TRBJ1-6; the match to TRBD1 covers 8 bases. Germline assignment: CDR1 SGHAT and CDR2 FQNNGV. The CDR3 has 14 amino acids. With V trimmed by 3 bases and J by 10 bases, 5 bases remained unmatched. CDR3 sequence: CASSFGQGGSPLHF. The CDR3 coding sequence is TGTGCCAGCAGCTTCGGACAGGGAGGCTCACCCCTCCACTTT.

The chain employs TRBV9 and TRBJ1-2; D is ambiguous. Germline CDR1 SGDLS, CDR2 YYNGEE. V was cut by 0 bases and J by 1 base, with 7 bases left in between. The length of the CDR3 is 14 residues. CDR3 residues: CASSVGAGNYGYTF. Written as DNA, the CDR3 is TGTGCCAGCAGCGTAGGGGCGGGTAACTATGGCTACACCTTC.

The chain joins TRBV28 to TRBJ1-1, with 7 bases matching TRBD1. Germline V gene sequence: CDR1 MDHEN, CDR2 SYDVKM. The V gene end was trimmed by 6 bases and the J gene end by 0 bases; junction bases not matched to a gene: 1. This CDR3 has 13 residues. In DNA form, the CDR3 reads TGTGCCAGCAGGACAGGGATGAACACTGAAGCTTTCTTT. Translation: CASRTGMNTEAFF. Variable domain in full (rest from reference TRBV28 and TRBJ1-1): DVKVTQSSRYLVKRTGEKVFLECVQDMDHENMFWYRQDPGLGLRLIYFSYDVKMKEKGDIPEGYSVSREKKERFSLILESASTNQTSMYLCASRTGMNTEAFFGQGTRLTVV.